The 20 T cell receptor beta chains presented below share a single source sample, sequenced in a study of control samples from healthy donors and cancer patients. The data were produced by immunoSEQ multiplex PCR, yet TCRdb's version contains in-frame clones alone and is incomplete. The sample holds 78,000 or so clones, over 75% seen once. The sample comprised blood. The source is a woman aged 45-59 years in good health.

The V gene is TRBV2, the J gene TRBJ2-7; maybe TRBD1 (5 bases). V was pared by 7 bases and J by 7 bases, with 11 bases between. Per germline, CDR1 SNHLY and CDR2 FYNNEI. CDR3 length: 11 amino acids. CDR3 protein: CASMGPSEQYF. For the CDR3, the DNA is TGTGCCAGCATGGGGCCTAGTGAGCAGTACTTC. Using reference TRBV2 and TRBJ2-7 for the parts outside the CDR3, the full variable domain is EPEVTQTPSHQVTQMGQEVILRCVPISNHLYFYWYRQILGQKVEFLVSFYNNEISEKSEIFDDQFSVERPDGSNFTLKIRSTKLEDSAMYFCASMGPSEQYFGPGTRLTVT.

V gene TRBV11-1 combines with J gene TRBJ2-2, with 8 bases aligning to TRBD2. Germline V gene sequence: CDR1 SGHAT, CDR2 FQDESV (reference sequence). V shed 10 bases, J shed 5 bases, and the junction held 9 bases outside the gene matches. This CDR3 spans 14 amino acids. The CDR3 bases are TGTGCCACCCAGAGCGGGAGCGGGACCGGGGAGCTGTTTTTT. It specifies CATQSGSGTGELFF.

As regards this clone: The junction differs from germline at one of its ends, possibly a read error. The chain links TRBV7-7 to TRBJ2-3, with D perhaps matching TRBD2 (5 bases). This CDR3 spans 15 amino acids. CDR1 and CDR2 from the germline V gene are SSHAT and FNYEAQ (reference sequence). The CDR3 reads CASSPGFSSTDTQYF. CDR3 nucleotide sequence: TGTGCTAGCAGCCCGGGGTTCTCTAGCACAGATACGCAGTATTTT.

Comments on this clone: Other DNA sequences in this specimen translate into the identical CDR3. V gene TRBV11-2 combines with J gene TRBJ2-3, with D possibly TRBD2 on 6 matching bases. V dropped 3 bases and J dropped 5 bases, with 12 bases sitting between them. This CDR3 has 14 residues. From germline, CDR1 is SGHAT and CDR2 FQNNGV. As DNA, the CDR3 is TGTGCCAGCAGCTTGGAGGGGCTGGGAGATACGCAGTATTTT. Its protein is CASSLEGLGDTQYF.

The chain has TRBV5-1 and TRBJ2-1, with 9 bases aligning to TRBD2. Germline CDR1 is SGHRS and CDR2 is YFSETQ. The CDR3 runs to 15 residues. The V and J ends lost 4 bases and 5 bases, in that order; junction bases with no gene match: 7. The CDR3 sequence: CASSRTSDSNNEQFF. The CDR3 bases are TGCGCCAGCAGCCGGACTAGCGACTCAAACAATGAGCAGTTCTTC.

The V gene is TRBV5-1, the J gene TRBJ2-7, with TRBD2 matching over 8 bases. With V trimmed by 1 base and J by 0 bases, 3 bases remained unmatched. This CDR3 spans 15 amino acids. Germline loops: CDR1 SGHRS, CDR2 YFSETQ. Written as DNA, the CDR3 is TGCGCCAGCAGCTTGACTAGCGGAGGCTCCTACGAGCAGTACTTC. Protein product: CASSLTSGGSYEQYF.

The genes are TRBV6-5 and TRBJ1-2; tentatively, D is TRBD1 (5 bases). Deletions cut 4 bases from V and 8 bases from J, with 23 bases between. From germline, CDR1 is MNHEY and CDR2 SVGAGI. The CDR3 runs 16 residues. CDR3 in amino acids: CASSSILTATSLGYTF. The CDR3 DNA reads as TGTGCCAGCAGTTCCATCTTGACAGCTACGTCGTTGGGCTACACCTTC.

J is TRBJ1-2 and V is TRBV28; maybe TRBD1 (6 bases). Germline V gives CDR1 MDHEN, CDR2 SYDVKM. The CDR3 is made up of 19 amino acids. V was shortened by 4 bases and J by 2 bases, with 26 bases between the two germline ends. CDR3 sequence: CASSWVWNRDEPINYGYTF. In DNA form, the CDR3 reads TGTGCCAGCAGTTGGGTATGGAACAGGGATGAACCGATAAACTATGGCTACACCTTC.

The V and J genes are TRBV4-1 and TRBJ2-1, with TRBD2 matching over 11 bases. The CDR3 spans 15 residues. Trimming took 2 bases from V and 9 from J; bases not matched to a gene: 6. Germline CDR1 reads MGHRA; CDR2 reads YSYEKL. As DNA, the CDR3 is TGCGCCAGCAGCCAAACTAGCGGGAGATTTGGTGAGCAGTTCTTC. Its translation: CASSQTSGRFGEQFF.

The chain carries TRBV19 and TRBJ2-6; no clear D. Germline assignment: CDR1 LNHDA and CDR2 SQIVND (reference sequence). The CDR3 loop spans 14 amino acids. The V end lost 7 bases, the J end lost 1 base, and 8 bases lay between the germline ends. The CDR3 loop is CASMTYSGANVLTF. The CDR3 bases are TGTGCCAGTATGACCTATTCTGGGGCCAACGTCCTGACTTTC.

The J gene is TRBJ1-3, the V gene TRBV14; D gene ambiguous. CDR1 is SGHDN, CDR2 FVKESK, per germline. V lost 1 base and J lost 4, with 11 bases in between. This CDR3 is built from 15 residues. This CDR3 is CASSQGRSLGNTIYF. CDR3 DNA sequence: TGTGCCAGCAGCCAAGGCCGATCTCTCGGAAACACCATATATTTT.

This sequence joins TRBV15 and TRBJ2-7; D not certain. This CDR3 has 12 amino acids. Germline values: CDR1 LNHNV, CDR2 YYDKDF (reference sequence). The V and J ends lost 0 bases and 3 bases respectively, with 3 bases between them. In DNA form, the CDR3 reads TGTGCCACCAGCAGAGATCACTACGAGCAGTACTTC. It yields the protein CATSRDHYEQYF.

This rearrangement joins TRBV3-1 (or the pseudogene TRBV3-2) to TRBJ2-5, with 11 positions matching TRBD2. Germline V gene data show CDR1 as LGHDT and CDR2 as YNNKEL (reference sequence). Trimming at V came to 3 bases and at J to 5 bases, leaving 2 bases not matched to a gene. This CDR3 spans 14 amino acids. CDR3 region: CASSHTSGSETQYF. DNA for the CDR3: TGTGCCAGCAGCCATACTAGCGGGAGTGAGACCCAGTACTTC.

The rearrangement links TRBV29-1 to TRBJ2-1; 8 nucleotides line up with TRBD1. V shed 7 bases, J shed 9 bases, and the junction held 8 bases outside the gene matches. CDR3 length: 12 amino acids. CDR1 is SQVTM and CDR2 is ANQGSEA in the germline V gene. CDR3 in amino acids: CSGAGGVFEQFF. The DNA for the CDR3 is TGCAGCGGGGCAGGGGGCGTATTTGAGCAGTTCTTC.

The CDR3 sequence: CATSRDLWGTFSNQPQHF. CDR3 sequence (DNA): TGTGCCACCAGCAGAGACTTGTGGGGGACATTTAGCAATCAGCCCCAGCATTTT. The J gene is TRBJ1-5, the V gene TRBV15, with a possible D match to TRBD1 (6 bases). V was trimmed by 0 bases and J by 0 bases, leaving 15 bases between them. Germline V gene data show CDR1 as LNHNV and CDR2 as YYDKDF (reference sequence). The CDR3 length is 18 residues.

The gene calls are TRBV5-5 and TRBJ2-5, with 8 bases fitting TRBD2. This CDR3 has 15 residues. The germline CDR1 and CDR2 sequences are SGHKS and YYEKEE (reference sequence). V lost 1 base and J lost 5; bases outside the gene matches: 7. CDR3 residues: CASSLSGGGMETQYF. CDR3 bases: TGTGCCAGCAGCTTGAGCGGGGGTGGAATGGAGACCCAGTACTTC.

The chain uses TRBV5-1 and TRBJ1-6, with TRBD1 matching over 8 bases. The length of the CDR3 is 15 residues. V shed 2 bases, J shed 7 bases, and the junction held 5 bases outside the gene matches. Germline V lookup: CDR1 SGHRS, CDR2 YFSETQ. In DNA, the CDR3 is TGCGCCAGCAGCTTCAACAGGGGGAGGAATTCACCCCTCCACTTT. The encoded protein is CASSFNRGRNSPLHF.

J is TRBJ2-2 and V is TRBV18, with TRBD1 matching over 7 bases. The CDR3 has 15 residues. Germline assignment: CDR1 KGHSH and CDR2 LQKENI. The V and J ends lost 3 bases and 2 bases, in that order; junction bases with no gene match: 3. CDR3: CASSPGTVNTGELFF. CDR3 in DNA: TGTGCCAGCTCACCGGGGACAGTCAACACCGGGGAGCTGTTTTTT.

The CDR3 DNA follows: TGTGCCAGTAGTATTCAGCTCGGCGGGGGGACCTACAATGAGCAGTTCTTC. Translation: CASSIQLGGGTYNEQFF. The chain is built from TRBV19 and TRBJ2-1, with 8 bases lining up with TRBD2. J gave up 2 bases and V 3 bases, and 9 bases lay outside the gene matches. The germline V gene encodes CDR1 LNHDA and CDR2 SQIVND (reference sequence). There are 17 residues in the CDR3.

V is TRBV18 and J is TRBJ2-1; the match to TRBD2 covers 9 bases. The trim removed 2 bases at V and 8 bases at J, leaving 7 bases unmatched. The CDR3 has 15 amino acids. CDR1 is KGHSH and CDR2 is LQKENI in the germline V gene. The CDR3 reads CASSPGLAGIDEQFF. As DNA, the CDR3 is TGTGCCAGCTCACCAGGCCTAGCGGGAATTGATGAGCAGTTCTTC.